This T cell receptor beta chain was recovered during a study of Graves' ophthalmopathy and Graves' hyperthyroidism. At the level of the study: Hyperthyroidism showing no ophthalmopathy within 18 months of follow-up was stable.

Study conclusions and caveats: This model predicted ophthalmopathy progression (sensitivity approximately 68%, specificity 72.22%).

Clinicians diagnosed using symptoms, serum thyroxine, TRAb, thyroid ultrasound and orbital computed tomography. The CDR3 has 17 residues. V shed 2 bases and J shed 0 bases, with 11 bases lying between them. In the case of this clonotype: Its antigen is currently unknown.

Amplification of TCR beta CDR3 regions used RNA transcripts. Investigators did first-round RT-PCR with HTBI primers, then second-round multiplex PCR. TCRdb reprocessed the multiplex PCR reads with MiXCR, giving one entry per CDR3 protein. The sample lists 500,000 to 600,000 distinct CDR3 sequences; 39% were seen once. Sequenced: peripheral blood or thyroid tissue (not recorded which). The sequence derives from an adult man with Graves' hyperthyroidism. The chain uses TRBV12-3 or TRBV12-4 and TRBJ1-6; D uncertain. For the CDR3, the DNA is TGTGCCAGCAGTTTACAGGCAGCCCGCTCCTATAATTCACCCCTCCACTTT. Translation: CASSLQAARSYNSPLHF.